The TCR beta chain described here comes from a study of identical twins. This clonotype has just a few counts. TCRdb reanalysed the 5' RACE reads using MiXCR and keeps one entry per CDR3 protein. The sample holds about 470,000 distinct CDR3 sequences, 20% to 25% seen once. A further study also used this sample, focusing on T cells expressing NK-cell markers. Per that study: Obtained from sorted CD3+CD56+NKG2C+, CD3+CD56+NKG2C- and CD3+CD56-NKG2C+ T cells were the TCR beta repertoires. HCMV seropositivity characterized most of the eight sequenced donors, and seronegativity one.

This TCR was recovered from a young woman in good health. Sequenced sample: CD4+ T cells sorted from blood.

CDR3 amino acids: CASSEDGGGETQYF. In nucleotides, the CDR3 is TGTGCCAGCAGTGAAGACGGGGGCGGGGAGACCCAGTACTTC. V gene TRBV2 combines with J gene TRBJ2-5; perhaps D is TRBD1 or TRBD2 (6 bases each). Germline-derived CDR1 and CDR2 are SNHLY and FYNNEI. The V end lost 1 base, the J end lost 5 bases, and 11 bases lay between the germline ends. The CDR3 covers 14 residues.